Each of the 3 T cell receptor beta chains below was sequenced from the same sample in a study of T cell responses to AZD1222 COVID-19 vaccine. Only in-frame clones appear in the TCRdb table, and some are missing; sequencing was by immunoSEQ multiplex PCR. This table holds more than 150,000 clones, under 95% found once. The sample here was peripheral blood, taken 28 days after the second AZD1222 dose. These receptors came from an adult who received the AZD1222 COVID-19 vaccine.

In its sample, this clone was seen once. Compared with germline, one end of the junction differs, possibly owing to a read error. The chain carries TRBV6-1 and TRBJ2-1; the D call may be TRBD1 or TRBD2 (5 bases each). Per germline, CDR1 MNHNS and CDR2 SASEGT. The length of the CDR3 is 16 residues. The CDR3: CASREVWGFSYNEQFF. CDR3 bases: TGTGCCAGCAGAGAAGTTTGGGGGTTCAGCTACAATGAGCAGTTCTTC.

This chain uses TRBV11-2 with TRBJ1-1, with unresolved D. Trimming cost V 2 bases and J 0 bases, with 19 bases left between them. The CDR3 totals 18 residues. The V gene's germline CDR1 is SGHAT and CDR2 FQNNGV. CDR3 loop: CASSLRLAAAIMNTEAFF. CDR3 DNA sequence: TGTGCCAGCAGCTTAAGGTTGGCGGCAGCTATAATGAACACTGAAGCTTTCTTT.

The V and J genes are TRBV5-8 and TRBJ1-2; TRBD1 matches 7 bases. This CDR3 has 12 residues. Unmatched junction bases numbered 1, after V lost 4 bases and J lost 4 bases. Germline CDR1 reads SGHTS; CDR2 reads YDEGEE. The CDR3 loop is CASSRDSYGYTF. The CDR3 DNA follows: TGTGCCAGCAGCCGGGACAGCTATGGCTACACCTTC.